These T cell receptor beta chains were read from a single sample in a study of tumor and adjacent non-tumor tissue in lung cancer. TCRdb itself ran the multiplex PCR reads through MiXCR, one entry per CDR3 protein. The sample lists 100,000 or so distinct CDR3 sequences, roughly 60% occurring once. Specimen: distant non-tumor lung tissue. These receptor sequences come from a man aged 25-45 years with non-small cell lung cancer. Both conserved end residues are part of each CDR3. D genes are given only for firm matches. Part of the rows lack a size; the others show once, few, many or a class for expanded clones.

V gene	J gene	clone size	D gene	CDR3 DNA	CDR3 protein
TRBV4-3	TRBJ1-2	once	.	TGCCCCAGCAGCCAAGATCCCGCAGTAACTCAACGCGGCTACACCTTC	CPSSQDPAVTQRGYTF
TRBV20-1	TRBJ2-5	many	.	TGCAGTGCTAGAGAGGGGCAGACACGGGAGACCCAGTACTTC	CSAREGQTRETQYF
TRBV11-3	TRBJ2-3	.	.	TGTGCCAGCAGCTTGGCAGGAGGCAGTGATACGCAGTATTTT	CASSLAGGSDTQYF
TRBV6-1	TRBJ1-4	.	TRBD1	TGTGCCAGCGGGAGGGGACAGGGGGACGAAAAACTGTTTTTT	CASGRGQGDEKLFF
TRBV5-3	TRBJ2-2	.	.	TGTACCAGAAGCCCTCCTTCTCCGGGACGGTTGACCGGGGAGCTGTTTTTT	CTRSPPSPGRLTGELFF
TRBV6-2/TRBV6-3	TRBJ2-3	.	TRBD2	TGTGCTAGCAGTTTATCAACCGGGACTAGAGCAGATACGCAGTATTTT	CASSLSTGTRADTQYF
TRBV12-3/TRBV12-4	TRBJ2-1	.	.	TGTGACAGCAGTGCTTACTGGAGTGAGCAATTCTTC	CDSSAYWSEQFF
TRBV12-3/TRBV12-4	TRBJ1-2	.	.	TGCGCCTGCAGTGTAGGGACTGGTTACACCTTC	CACSVGTGYTF
TRBV6-2/TRBV6-3	TRBJ2-6	.	TRBD1	TGTGCCAGCAGTCCTAGGGGGCCCCGGGCCAACGTCCTGGCTTTC	CASSPRGPRANVLAF
TRBV11-3	TRBJ2-7	once	.	TGCGCCAGCAGCTTAGGAACTCCCTACGAGCGGTACTTC	CASSLGTPYERYF
TRBV11-2	TRBJ2-6	.	.	TGTGCCAGCACATTAGGAAACTCTGGGGCCAACGTCCTAACTTTC	CASTLGNSGANVLTF
TRBV11-3	TRBJ2-5	.	TRBD2	TGTGCCAGCAGCCCCGGACTAGCGGGGGGACAAGAGACCCAGTACTTC	CASSPGLAGGQETQYF
TRBV11-2	TRBJ2-3	few	.	TGTGTCAGCAGCTTCCTTCCCATCTCTGGCACAGATACGCAGTATTTT	CVSSFLPISGTDTQYF
TRBV4-1	TRBJ2-1	.	TRBD2	TGCGCAAGGAGCCAAGAGCGGGGGACTAGCAGCGTCAATGAGCAGTTCTTC	CARSQERGTSSVNEQFF
TRBV10-3	TRBJ2-5	few	.	TGTGCCACCGACATGGGGGAGTTAGAGACCCAGAACTTC	CATDMGELETQNF
TRBV5-1	TRBJ2-7	.	.	TGCCCCAGCAGTTTGGGGGACAACGACAACGAGCAGTACTTC	CPSSLGDNDNEQYF
TRBV11-2	TRBJ2-2	.	.	TGTGCCAGCACCTTAACGAGTCGGGCCGGGGAGCTGTTTTTT	CASTLTSRAGELFF
TRBV18	TRBJ2-3	many	.	TGTGCCAGCTCACCGCAGGGGAGGTCAGATACGCAGTATTTT	CASSPQGRSDTQYF